Below are 32 T cell receptor beta chains sequenced from a single sample in a study of blood T cell repertoires in COVID-19. The repertoire was sequenced with immunoSEQ multiplex PCR; TCRdb's copy has only in-frame clones and lacks some. The sample holds some 120,000 clones, less than 90% seen once. Sample: peripheral blood. These receptors were taken from a man in his 70s with acute or convalescent COVID-19.

The chain has TRBV5-1 and TRBJ2-7, with 8 bases fitting TRBD1. With 4 bases clipped from V and 1 base from J, the junction kept 7 bases outside the gene matches. This CDR3 spans 15 amino acids. Germline V gives CDR1 SGHRS, CDR2 YFSETQ. The CDR3 here is CASSPDRVLSYEQYF. CDR3 sequence (DNA): TGCGCCAGCAGCCCGGACAGGGTATTGTCCTACGAGCAGTACTTC.

The genes are TRBV19 and TRBJ1-6, with TRBD1 matching 9 bases. The CDR3 sequence is 13 residues long. Germline assignment: CDR1 LNHDA and CDR2 SQIVND (reference sequence). The J segment lost 10 bases and the V segment lost 8 bases, leaving 6 bases of the junction unmatched. This chain's CDR3 is CASGDRARSPLHF. The CDR3 nucleotides read TGTGCCAGTGGGGACAGGGCCCGGTCACCCCTCCACTTT.

The chain employs TRBV11-2 and TRBJ1-1, with TRBD1 matching over 8 bases. This CDR3 comprises 15 residues. The germline V gene encodes CDR1 SGHAT and CDR2 FQNNGV. V gave up 5 bases and J gave up 6 bases; unmatched junction bases: 11. The CDR3 protein is CASSPGQVWGAEAFF. In DNA, the CDR3 is TGTGCCAGCAGCCCGGGACAGGTATGGGGGGCTGAAGCTTTCTTT.

The rearrangement links TRBV11-2 to TRBJ2-4; 10 bases are shared with TRBD1. Germline V gene sequence: CDR1 SGHAT, CDR2 FQNNGV. J was trimmed by 9 bases and V by 3 bases; bases with no gene match: 5. The CDR3 has 14 residues. The CDR3 nucleotides are TGTGCCAGCAGCTTCCGGGACAGGGGTTCCATTCAGTACTTC. It is translated as CASSFRDRGSIQYF. Drawing the rest from reference TRBV11-2 and TRBJ2-4, the complete variable domain is EAGVAQSPRYKIIEKRQSVAFWCNPISGHATLYWYQQILGQGPKLLIQFQNNGVVDDSQLPKDRFSAERLKGVDSTLKIQPAKLEDSAVYLCASSFRDRGSIQYFGAGTRLSVL.

The rearrangement uses TRBV4-1 and TRBJ1-4, with D possibly matching TRBD1 (5 bases). V gave up 4 bases and J gave up 8 bases, with 20 bases separating them. The CDR3 spans 16 residues. Germline V gives CDR1 MGHRA, CDR2 YSYEKL. CDR3 amino acids: CASSRGQKAGVEKLFF. CDR3 in DNA: TGCGCCAGCAGCCGAGGACAAAAAGCGGGGGTCGAAAAACTGTTTTTT.

A word on this clone: Additional DNA sequences in this sample encode the identical CDR3. The chain combines TRBV5-1 with TRBJ2-5; TRBD1 agrees at 7 bases. V shed 3 bases and J 2 bases; nucleotides not matched to a gene: 1. The germline V gene has CDR1 SGHRS and CDR2 YFSETQ. CDR3 length: 13 residues. This CDR3 reads CASSSGQQETQYF. The CDR3 DNA follows: TGCGCCAGCAGCTCGGGACAGCAAGAGACCCAGTACTTC.

The chain combines TRBV6-5 with TRBJ2-3, with D perhaps TRBD1 (5 bases). CDR3 length: 14 amino acids. V dropped 10 bases and J dropped 0 bases, with 14 bases sitting between them. Per the germline V gene, CDR1 is MNHEY and CDR2 is SVGAGI. The CDR3: CANAPQGSTDTQYF. The CDR3 nucleotides read TGTGCCAACGCACCCCAGGGTAGCACAGATACGCAGTATTTT.

The rearrangement links TRBV5-4 to TRBJ2-1; TRBD1 matches at 8 bases. Per the germline V gene, CDR1 is SGHNT and CDR2 is YYREEE (reference sequence). The CDR3 has 14 amino acids. V shed 0 bases and J 7 bases; nucleotides not matched to a gene: 3. In nucleotides, the CDR3 is TGTGCCAGCAGCTTGGGGCAGGGGGCAAATGAGCAGTTCTTC. It yields the protein CASSLGQGANEQFF.

V is TRBV11-2 and J is TRBJ2-7, with a tentative D call TRBD1 (6 bases). CDR3 length equals 14 residues. The V gene lost 1 base and the J gene lost 0 bases, with 7 bases spanning the gap. CDR1 and CDR2 (germline): SGHAT, FQNNGV. The CDR3 DNA reads as TGTGCCAGCAGCTTAGGGACAGCCTCCTACGAGCAGTACTTC. The encoded protein is CASSLGTASYEQYF.

V is TRBV27 and J is TRBJ2-6, with TRBD1 identical over 7 bases. V shed 6 bases, J shed 1 base, and the junction held 15 bases outside the gene matches. This CDR3 is built from 19 residues. Germline V gene data show CDR1 as MNHEY and CDR2 as SMNVEV (reference sequence). CDR3: CASSKDLGTVPSGANVLTF. The CDR3 DNA sequence: TGTGCCAGCAGCAAGGATTTGGGGACAGTTCCTTCTGGGGCCAACGTCCTGACTTTC.

The sample holds a few counts of this clone. CDR3 in amino acids: CASGTSDSGLRTQYF. CDR3 nucleotide sequence: TGTGCCAGCGGGACCTCGGACTCGGGACTAAGGACCCAGTACTTC. This rearrangement joins TRBV3-1 (or the pseudogene TRBV3-2) to TRBJ2-5; 7 bases are shared with TRBD2. V was clipped by 8 bases and J by 7 bases; unmatched bases: 16. The germline CDR1 and CDR2 sequences are LGHDT and YNNKEL (reference sequence). The CDR3 is made up of 15 amino acids.

The rearrangement links TRBV28 to TRBJ2-2; 14 bases are shared with TRBD2. V shed 8 bases and J 1 base; nucleotides not matched to a gene: 9. CDR3 length: 18 residues. CDR1 is MDHEN and CDR2 is SYDVKM in the germline V gene. DNA for the CDR3: TGTGCCAGCTCACGGATGGGACTAGCGGGGGTGAACACCGGGGAGCTGTTTTTT. This gives the protein CASSRMGLAGVNTGELFF.

As DNA, the CDR3 is TGTGCCAGTAGTTCGCGACAGATGAACACTGAAGCTTTCTTT. It encodes CASSSRQMNTEAFF. The rearrangement joins TRBV19 to TRBJ1-1, with a tentative D call TRBD1 (5 bases). CDR3 length: 14 amino acids. The V end lost 5 bases, the J end lost 0 bases, and 10 bases lay between the germline ends. Looked up from germline, CDR1 is LNHDA and CDR2 is SQIVND (reference sequence).

This clone was seen a handful of times. The rearrangement links TRBV7-9 to TRBJ2-5, with 10 bases lining up with TRBD1. In germline, CDR1 is SEHNR, CDR2 FQNEAQ (reference sequence). The J segment lost 4 bases and the V segment lost 3 bases, leaving 5 bases of the junction unmatched. The CDR3 spans 15 residues. The CDR3 region has the DNA TGTGCCAGCAGCTTGAGGACAGGGGGTGGAGAGACCCAGTACTTC. This codes for CASSLRTGGGETQYF. The full variable domain, with the rest looked up from reference TRBV7-9 and TRBJ2-5, is DTGVSQNPRHKITKRGQNVTFRCDPISEHNRLYWYRQTLGQGPEFLTYFQNEAQLEKSRLLSDRFSAERPKGSFSTLEIQRTEQGDSAMYLCASSLRTGGGETQYFGPGTRLLVL.

V is TRBV27 and J is TRBJ1-3, with D unclear. CDR3 size: 15 residues. Germline V CDR1 and CDR2: MNHEY, SMNVEV (reference sequence). Trimming shortened V by 2 bases and J by 0 bases, and 8 bases separated the two germline ends. CDR3 nucleotide sequence: TGTGCCAGCAGTTTAAAGCCTTACTCTGGAAACACCATATATTTT. It codes for CASSLKPYSGNTIYF.

The chain employs TRBV7-8 and TRBJ1-2; D is undetermined. Trimming removed 5 bases at V and 3 bases at J, with 10 bases between. The germline V gene encodes CDR1 SGHVS and CDR2 FQNEAQ. CDR3 length equals 13 residues. The CDR3 coding sequence is TGTGCCAGCAGCCCCCGCGGATACTATGGCTACACCTTC. Protein: CASSPRGYYGYTF.

This chain joins TRBV6-2 or TRBV6-3 and TRBJ2-7; 8 nucleotides line up with TRBD2. V trimming: 6 bases; J trimming: 0 bases; junction bases outside the gene matches: 13. Germline CDR1 reads MNHEY; CDR2 reads SVGEGT. The CDR3 spans 17 residues. CDR3: CASSRGGSGGVSYEQYF. In DNA form, the CDR3 reads TGTGCCAGCAGCCGAGGGGGGAGCGGGGGCGTCTCCTACGAGCAGTACTTC.

CDR3 DNA: TGTGCCAGCAGTTACTCTCGGCAGGGTAAAGGCTACACCTTC. Protein sequence: CASSYSRQGKGYTF. The chain uses TRBV6-2 or TRBV6-3 and TRBJ1-2; a weak D match, TRBD1 (5 bases). Germline assignment: CDR1 MNHEY and CDR2 SVGEGT. V was clipped by 0 bases and J by 8 bases, with 13 bases between them. The CDR3 runs 14 residues.

The chain uses TRBV11-2 and TRBJ2-7; D may be TRBD2 (5 bases). Trimming removed 5 bases at V and 6 bases at J, with 17 bases between. Germline V gene data show CDR1 as SGHAT and CDR2 as FQNNGV. The CDR3 sequence is 14 residues long. CDR3 sequence reads: CASSGGRWAFEQYF. In nucleotides, the CDR3 is TGTGCCAGCAGCGGAGGTCGTTGGGCTTTCGAGCAGTACTTC.

The chain employs TRBV3-1 (or the pseudogene TRBV3-2) and TRBJ2-5, with 14 bases fitting TRBD2. The CDR3 extends over 18 amino acids. Germline V gene sequence: CDR1 LGHDT, CDR2 YNNKEL (reference sequence). The ends lost 0 bases at V and 6 bases at J; junction bases unmatched: 9. DNA of the CDR3: TGTGCCAGCAGCCAAGAGGCGACTAGCGGGGGGGCTCGGAAGACCCAGTACTTC. It yields the protein CASSQEATSGGARKTQYF.

This chain joins TRBV9 and TRBJ2-1; 10 bases are shared with TRBD2. Germline assignment: CDR1 SGDLS and CDR2 YYNGEE. Trimming removed 2 bases from V and 2 bases from J; junction bases left unmatched: 10. The CDR3 extends over 18 amino acids. As DNA, the CDR3 is TGTGCCAGCAGCGTCGCTAGCGGGGGCCCGAAACCCTACAATGAGCAGTTCTTC. This translates into CASSVASGGPKPYNEQFF. Variable domain in full (rest from reference TRBV9 and TRBJ2-1): DSGVTQTPKHLITATGQRVTLRCSPRSGDLSVYWYQQSLDQGLQFLIQYYNGEERAKGNILERFSAQQFPDLHSELNLSSLELGDSALYFCASSVASGGPKPYNEQFFGPGTRLTVL.

This chain uses TRBV6-5 with TRBJ1-1; maybe TRBD1 (6 bases). This CDR3 is built from 15 residues. Trimming removed 0 bases at V and 0 bases at J, with 8 bases between. CDR1 and CDR2 from the germline V gene are MNHEY and SVGAGI. This CDR3 is CASSYSQGMNTEAFF. The CDR3 DNA reads TGTGCCAGCAGTTACTCTCAGGGGATGAACACTGAAGCTTTCTTT.

The gene calls are TRBV3-1 (or the pseudogene TRBV3-2) and TRBJ1-2, with 7 nucleotides matching TRBD1. Germline V CDR1 and CDR2: LGHDT, YNNKEL (reference sequence). This CDR3 region has 15 residues. V lost 4 bases and J lost 0; bases outside the gene matches: 5. CDR3 coding DNA: TGTGCCAGCAGCCGCCAGGGACAGACTAACTATGGCTACACCTTC. This translates into CASSRQGQTNYGYTF.

This clone showed up just once. The chain uses TRBV4-1 and TRBJ1-2; the D is unclear. The CDR3 has 13 amino acids. Trimming pared 0 bases from V and 4 bases from J, leaving 6 bases between. Per the germline V gene, CDR1 is MGHRA and CDR2 is YSYEKL. The chain's CDR3 is CASSQDGSYGYTF. The CDR3 region has the DNA TGCGCCAGCAGCCAAGATGGCTCCTATGGCTACACCTTC.

The genes are TRBV20-1 and TRBJ2-1; D ambiguous. Trimming left V 8 bases short and J 0 bases short, with 5 bases between. Germline CDR1 and CDR2: DFQATT and SNEGSKA (reference sequence). The CDR3 spans 11 residues. The CDR3 DNA follows: TGCAGTATAGCCTCCTACAATGAGCAGTTCTTC. Protein product: CSIASYNEQFF.

The V gene is TRBV9, the J gene TRBJ1-3; the match to TRBD1 covers 7 bases. Germline V lookup: CDR1 SGDLS, CDR2 YYNGEE. The CDR3 runs 14 residues. The V and J ends lost 3 bases and 4 bases, in that order; junction bases with no gene match: 4. The CDR3 region is CASSETGSGNTIYF. CDR3 DNA sequence: TGTGCCAGCAGCGAGACAGGGAGCGGAAACACCATATATTTT.

This chain joins TRBV9 and TRBJ2-5; unclear D gene. The CDR3 is 14 residues long. V lost 0 bases, J lost 4 bases, and 10 bases lay in between. Germline CDR1 is SGDLS and CDR2 is YYNGEE. CDR3: CASSVGGLGETQYF. DNA of the CDR3: TGTGCCAGCAGCGTAGGAGGCTTGGGAGAGACCCAGTACTTC.

The CDR3 loop reads CSVGALADTQYF. The CDR3 nucleotides are TGCAGCGTTGGAGCACTAGCGGATACGCAGTATTTT. J is TRBJ2-3 and V is TRBV29-1; 7 positions match TRBD2. Germline trimming cut 4 bases from V and 6 bases from J; bases unmatched to any gene: 4. The CDR3 spans 12 residues. CDR1 is SQVTM, CDR2 ANQGSEA, per germline.

The chain couples TRBV15 to TRBJ2-2; the match to TRBD1 covers 8 bases. The germline CDR1 and CDR2 sequences are LNHNV and YYDKDF (reference sequence). The CDR3 length is 15 residues. V was pared by 5 bases and J by 4 bases, with 6 bases of the junction left unmatched. DNA for the CDR3: TGTGCCACCAGCGCACAGGGGGTTGTCACCGGGGAGCTGTTTTTT. Amino acids: CATSAQGVVTGELFF.

This clone has just a few counts. The chain couples TRBV10-3 to TRBJ2-1; D is uncertain. Trimming removed 7 bases from V and 7 bases from J, with 11 bases in between. This CDR3 is built from 12 residues. In germline, CDR1 is ENHRY, CDR2 SYGVKD. CDR3 region: CAINGIGNEQFF. For the CDR3, the DNA is TGTGCCATCAACGGCATCGGGAATGAGCAGTTCTTC.

This rearrangement joins TRBV6-5 to TRBJ1-6; 11 positions match TRBD1. V shed 6 bases, J shed 10 bases, and the junction held 2 bases outside the gene matches. The CDR3 extends over 13 amino acids. The germline V gene encodes CDR1 MNHEY and CDR2 SVGAGI. The CDR3 sequence: CASRRTGGSPLHF. The CDR3 DNA reads as TGTGCCAGCAGAAGGACAGGGGGCTCACCCCTCCACTTT.

This clone has just a few counts. The chain recombines TRBV5-5 with TRBJ2-7; TRBD1 might be the D (6 bases). V lost 7 bases and J lost 5, with 19 bases in between. This CDR3 has 14 amino acids. Germline V gives CDR1 SGHKS, CDR2 YYEKEE (reference sequence). The CDR3 sequence is CASFQGRTPHEQYF. The CDR3 DNA is TGTGCCAGCTTTCAGGGGCGTACTCCCCACGAGCAGTACTTC.